A single sample is the source of the 26 T cell receptor beta chains below, sequenced in a study of shared clonotypes between healthy human individuals. The repertoire was sequenced with immunoSEQ multiplex PCR; TCRdb's copy has only in-frame clones and lacks some. The sample records approximately 1,500,000 clones, 96% being singletons. The sample taken for sequencing was naive CD4+ T cells sorted from blood. Subset noted: CD45RA+ positively selected. All receptors derive from a man aged 30-40 years in good health.

CDR3 region: CASSVGLASAGELFF. CDR3 in DNA: TGTGCCAGCAGCGTAGGTCTAGCATCGGCCGGGGAGCTGTTTTTT. This chain links TRBV9 with TRBJ2-2, with D maybe TRBD2 (5 bases). This CDR3 spans 15 amino acids. V was shortened by 0 bases and J by 6 bases, with 12 bases between the two germline ends. Per the germline V gene, CDR1 is SGDLS and CDR2 is YYNGEE.

The rearrangement links TRBV18 to TRBJ1-2; the match to TRBD1 covers 8 bases. From germline, CDR1 is KGHSH and CDR2 LQKENI. The junction had 19 bases not matched to a gene; V was cut back by 6 bases and J by 7 bases. The CDR3 sequence is 17 residues long. The CDR3 here is CASSLTGATANNLGYTF. CDR3 sequence (DNA): TGTGCCAGCTCCTTGACAGGGGCAACGGCCAACAACCTTGGCTACACCTTC.

This chain links TRBV28 with TRBJ1-4, with D uncertain. The CDR3 is 16 amino acids. The germline gives CDR1 MDHEN, CDR2 SYDVKM. V lost 6 bases and J lost 10, with 24 bases in between. Here the CDR3 reads CASRVYRVGSSGKLFF. The CDR3 DNA is TGTGCCAGCAGAGTTTACCGCGTCGGCTCCTCCGGAAAACTGTTTTTT.

The rearrangement joins TRBV7-9 to TRBJ1-4; 8 positions match TRBD1. V shed 1 base, J shed 6 bases, and the junction held 10 bases outside the gene matches. CDR1 is SEHNR, CDR2 FQNEAQ, per germline (reference sequence). This CDR3 is 17 amino acids long. DNA for the CDR3: TGTGCCAGCAGCTTAGGGCAGGGGGCGGTTACCCATGAAAAACTGTTTTTT. This translates into CASSLGQGAVTHEKLFF.

The rearrangement links TRBV27 to TRBJ2-7; TRBD1 might be the D (6 bases). The CDR3 runs 19 residues. V was shortened by 4 bases and J by 3 bases, with 28 bases between the two germline ends. Germline loops: CDR1 MNHEY, CDR2 SMNVEV (reference sequence). Written as DNA, the CDR3 is TGTGCCAGCAGTTACAAAATCGACAGGCCTAACACGTTCATCTACGAGCAGTACTTC. Its protein product is CASSYKIDRPNTFIYEQYF.

The rearrangement links TRBV9 to TRBJ2-7, with a weak D call TRBD2 (6 bases). The CDR3 has 15 residues. CDR1 and CDR2 (germline): SGDLS, YYNGEE. V gave up 3 bases and J gave up 6 bases, with 19 bases separating them. Written as DNA, the CDR3 is TGTGCCAGCAGCGCAGGCGGGGTTCCTTTCTTCGAGCAGTACTTC. Translated: CASSAGGVPFFEQYF.

Worth noting for this clone: Within the sample, other DNA sequences also encode this same CDR3. The J gene is TRBJ2-6, the V gene TRBV15, with a possible D match to TRBD2 (5 bases). Germline values: CDR1 LNHNV, CDR2 YYDKDF (reference sequence). The length of the CDR3 is 13 residues. V lost 8 bases to trimming and J lost 0 bases, with 5 bases between them. The CDR3 is CATRDSGANVLTF. CDR3 in DNA: TGTGCCACCCGGGACTCTGGGGCCAACGTCCTGACTTTC.

J is TRBJ2-5 and V is TRBV18; 14 bases align to TRBD2. Germline V lookup: CDR1 KGHSH, CDR2 LQKENI. V lost 3 bases, J lost 5 bases, and 2 bases stayed unmatched. This CDR3 has 15 amino acids. CDR3 in DNA: TGTGCCAGCTCACCGACTAGCGGGAGGGCCGAGACCCAGTACTTC. It codes for CASSPTSGRAETQYF.

The chain carries TRBV10-3 and TRBJ1-3, with D possibly matching TRBD1 (6 bases). Trimming left V 7 bases short and J 0 bases short, with 16 bases between. Germline V gene data show CDR1 as ENHRY and CDR2 as SYGVKD. The CDR3 totals 16 residues. Here the CDR3 reads CAITADSLNSGNTIYF. CDR3 bases: TGTGCCATCACTGCGGACAGCCTTAACTCTGGAAACACCATATATTTT.

This sequence joins TRBV2 and TRBJ2-2; 11 nucleotides agree with TRBD1. The CDR3 length is 14 residues. Germline V gene data show CDR1 as SNHLY and CDR2 as FYNNEI. V dropped 7 bases and J dropped 4; count of bases not matched to a gene: 2. The CDR3 protein is CASIGTGGTGELFF. The CDR3 region has the DNA TGTGCCAGCATCGGGACAGGGGGCACCGGGGAGCTGTTTTTT.

This rearrangement joins TRBV2 to TRBJ2-2; D unclear. The CDR3 spans 14 residues. V dropped 6 bases and J dropped 4 bases, with 12 bases sitting between them. Per the germline V gene, CDR1 is SNHLY and CDR2 is FYNNEI. DNA of the CDR3: TGTGCCAGCAGGGACCGTCTCGGCACCGGGGAGCTGTTTTTT. Amino acids: CASRDRLGTGELFF.

This chain joins TRBV6-5 and TRBJ2-1; D unclear. This CDR3 spans 14 amino acids. CDR1 and CDR2 (germline): MNHEY, SVGAGI. V lost 8 bases to trimming and J lost 0 bases, with 11 bases between them. CDR3 coding DNA: TGTGCCAGCCGGTCAACGCGCTCCTACAATGAGCAGTTCTTC. It specifies CASRSTRSYNEQFF.

This CDR3 reads CASSHHEQFF. The DNA for the CDR3 is TGTGCCAGCAGCCATCACGAGCAGTTCTTC. The chain carries TRBV7-2 and TRBJ2-1; D is unresolved. The CDR3 totals 10 residues. Germline V gene lookup returns CDR1 SGHTA and CDR2 FQGNSA. The V end lost 5 bases, the J end lost 10 bases, and 6 bases lay between the germline ends.

J is TRBJ1-5 and V is TRBV19; D remains unclear. Germline V CDR1 and CDR2: LNHDA, SQIVND (reference sequence). CDR3 length: 15 amino acids. Trimming pared 6 bases from V and 0 bases from J, leaving 12 bases between. CDR3 loop: CASSTRPYSNQPQHF. In nucleotides, the CDR3 is TGTGCCAGTAGCACAAGACCTTATAGCAATCAGCCCCAGCATTTT.

The rearrangement joins TRBV15 to TRBJ2-7; D assignment may be TRBD1 or TRBD2 (5 bases each). The ends were cut back, 0 bases at V and 6 bases at J, with 15 bases in the middle. This CDR3 spans 15 amino acids. Germline lookup yields CDR1 LNHNV and CDR2 YYDKDF (reference sequence). Written as DNA, the CDR3 is TGTGCCACCAGCAGAGATCGGGACCGCCGACCCGAGCAGTACTTC. This codes for CATSRDRDRRPEQYF.

In regard to this clone: At the DNA level, this CDR3 is encoded by other sequences in the same sample as well. The DNA of the CDR3 is TGCGCCAGCAGCCAAGAGCTAGCCTCCTACAATGAGCAGTTCTTC. It is translated as CASSQELASYNEQFF. The V and J genes are TRBV4-3 and TRBJ2-1; D perhaps matches TRBD2 (5 bases). The CDR3 totals 15 residues. Trimming took 0 bases from V and 0 from J, leaving 6 bases between them. Germline CDR1 reads LGHNA; CDR2 reads YSLEER.

J is TRBJ1-5 and V is TRBV7-2; a weak D match, TRBD1 (6 bases). The ends were cut back, 5 bases at V and 5 bases at J, with 16 bases in the middle. Germline CDR1 and CDR2: SGHTA and FQGNSA. CDR3 length: 15 amino acids. CDR3 in amino acids: CASSPSTGPYQPQHF. DNA for the CDR3: TGTGCCAGCAGCCCATCTACAGGGCCCTATCAGCCCCAGCATTTT.

The chain couples TRBV5-1 to TRBJ2-7, with TRBD1 matching over 11 bases. CDR3 size: 17 residues. Germline lookup yields CDR1 SGHRS and CDR2 YFSETQ. With V trimmed by 4 bases and J by 2 bases, 11 bases remained unmatched. CDR3 sequence reads: CASSPKIGTGGPYEQYF. As DNA, the CDR3 is TGCGCCAGCAGCCCTAAAATCGGGACAGGGGGACCCTACGAGCAGTACTTC.

The chain employs TRBV27 and TRBJ2-3, with D uncertain. Germline lookup yields CDR1 MNHEY and CDR2 SMNVEV (reference sequence). Between the trimmed V and J ends, which lost 2 bases and 6 bases, there was a span of 24 bases. CDR3 length: 18 amino acids. In nucleotides, the CDR3 is TGTGCCAGCAGTTTAGCGTGGATAATCTTTCGTAGGGCTGATACGCAGTATTTT. Protein: CASSLAWIIFRRADTQYF.

As concerns this clone: Compared with germline, one end of the junction differs, possibly owing to a read error. The chain has TRBV7-7 and TRBJ1-3, with D unclear. CDR3 size: 15 residues. Germline CDR1 reads SSHAT; CDR2 reads FNYEAQ (reference sequence). This chain's CDR3 is CASSFRRAGGNTIYF. The CDR3 DNA follows: TGTGCTAGCAGCTTTCGGAGGGCGGGTGGAAACACCATATATTTT.

The chain couples TRBV7-9 to TRBJ2-3, with 9 bases identical to TRBD1. The CDR3 has 15 amino acids. Germline values: CDR1 SEHNR, CDR2 FQNEAQ (reference sequence). Losses at the gene ends were 6 bases for V and 0 bases for J; bases not matched to a gene: 4. CDR3 DNA sequence: TGTGCCAGCAGTGCCGGGACAGGGAGCACAGATACGCAGTATTTT. Translating it yields CASSAGTGSTDTQYF.

The chain couples TRBV7-9 to TRBJ1-2; D remains ambiguous. CDR3 size: 14 residues. Germline CDR1 and CDR2: SEHNR and FQNEAQ (reference sequence). V gave up 5 bases and J gave up 5 bases, with 15 bases separating them. CDR3 protein: CASSHDPVFYGYTF. The DNA of the CDR3 is TGTGCCAGCAGCCACGACCCAGTTTTTTATGGCTACACCTTC. The variable domain in full, completed from reference TRBV7-9 and TRBJ1-2, reads DTGVSQNPRHKITKRGQNVTFRCDPISEHNRLYWYRQTLGQGPEFLTYFQNEAQLEKSRLLSDRFSAERPKGSFSTLEIQRTEQGDSAMYLCASSHDPVFYGYTFGSGTRLTVV.

V usage is TRBV5-1 and J usage is TRBJ2-7; D is undetermined. CDR3 length: 16 amino acids. Per the germline V gene, CDR1 is SGHRS and CDR2 is YFSETQ. Between the trimmed V and J ends, which lost 0 bases and 2 bases, there was a span of 15 bases. The CDR3 bases are TGCGCCAGCAGCTTGGCCGCGGTACCAATGGCCTACGAGCAGTACTTC. Encoded protein: CASSLAAVPMAYEQYF.

The chain links TRBV5-6 to TRBJ2-3; no reliable D call. Trimming pared 0 bases from V and 2 bases from J, leaving 10 bases between. The CDR3 sequence is 15 residues long. Per germline, CDR1 SGHDT and CDR2 YYEEEE. In DNA form, the CDR3 reads TGTGCCAGCAGCTTGGCGGGCATCGTCACAGATACGCAGTATTTT. It specifies CASSLAGIVTDTQYF.

The chain joins TRBV29-1 to TRBJ2-1; 9 bases agree with TRBD2. V shed 6 bases, J shed 4 bases, and the junction held 16 bases outside the gene matches. CDR1 and CDR2 (germline): SQVTM, ANQGSEA. The CDR3 is made up of 17 amino acids. The CDR3 sequence is CSVPAGGLAGPYNEQFF. The DNA for the CDR3 is TGCAGCGTCCCTGCGGGGGGTCTAGCGGGACCTTACAATGAGCAGTTCTTC.

The rearrangement links TRBV2 to TRBJ2-5; TRBD1 matches 10 bases. The CDR3 contains 14 residues. Per germline, CDR1 SNHLY and CDR2 FYNNEI. With 7 bases clipped from V and 5 bases from J, the junction kept 7 bases outside the gene matches. The CDR3 loop is CASNLDRGLETQYF. In nucleotides, the CDR3 is TGTGCCAGCAACCTCGACAGGGGGCTGGAGACCCAGTACTTC.